The 17 T cell receptor beta chains listed next were all sequenced from one sample in a study of blood T cell repertoires in COVID-19 (TCRdb year 2020). Libraries were made using the immunoSEQ multiplex PCR assay. Drawn from immuneACCESS, this table holds only the in-frame rearrangements with V and J called that TCRdb kept. Clones are partly lost; checked studies trace under half to an unresolved V gene and leave the rest unexplained. The sample table contains over 350,000 clones; only one count was recorded for 88% of them. Jointly, the top ten make up roughly 0.97% of the sample. The sample consisted of PBMCs or T cells enriched from blood (not recorded which). These receptors were taken from a woman aged 25 to 45 with acute COVID-19.

The chain combines TRBV6-2 or TRBV6-3 with TRBJ1-1, with 7 nucleotides matching TRBD1. Germline V gives CDR1 MNHEY, CDR2 SVGEGT. The CDR3 length is 16 residues. The trim removed 5 bases at V and 4 bases at J, leaving 13 bases unmatched. Here the CDR3 reads CASSGTQGILGTEAFF. CDR3 coding DNA: TGTGCCAGCAGTGGTACACAGGGGATCTTGGGCACTGAAGCTTTCTTT.

The rearrangement links TRBV7-9 to TRBJ1-4; D is possibly TRBD1 (5 bases). Deletions cut 6 bases from V and 3 bases from J, with 14 bases between. This CDR3 comprises 15 residues. Germline V CDR1 and CDR2: SEHNR, FQNEAQ (reference sequence). This CDR3 is CASSPRGIANEKLFF. As DNA, the CDR3 is TGTGCCAGCAGTCCTCGGGGGATCGCTAATGAAAAACTGTTTTTT.

V gene TRBV5-6 combines with J gene TRBJ2-7; 7 bases are shared with TRBD1. CDR3 size: 16 residues. Germline loops: CDR1 SGHDT, CDR2 YYEEEE. The V segment lost 0 bases and the J segment 3 bases; nucleotides outside the gene matches: 9. In DNA form, the CDR3 reads TGTGCCAGCAGCTTGGCCGTCGGGACAGTCTTCTACGAGCAGTACTTC. Residues: CASSLAVGTVFYEQYF.

The J gene is TRBJ1-2, the V gene TRBV4-3; D not resolved. This CDR3 contains 14 residues. V was trimmed by 1 base and J by 2 bases, leaving 8 bases between them. Germline V lookup: CDR1 LGHNA, CDR2 YSLEER. The CDR3 is CASSQVLGNYGYTF. The CDR3 DNA sequence: TGCGCCAGCAGCCAAGTCCTGGGCAACTATGGCTACACCTTC.

V gene TRBV9 combines with J gene TRBJ2-1; perhaps TRBD1 as D (5 bases). The V gene's germline CDR1 is SGDLS and CDR2 YYNGEE. Trimming removed 0 bases at V and 10 bases at J, with 11 bases between. The CDR3 extends over 13 amino acids. The CDR3 coding sequence is TGTGCCAGCAGCGTAGAGTACTGGGGCGAGCAGTTCTTC. Translating gives CASSVEYWGEQFF.

The chain joins TRBV2 to TRBJ2-1, with D perhaps TRBD1 (5 bases). Germline loops: CDR1 SNHLY, CDR2 FYNNEI. The CDR3 extends over 12 amino acids. V was trimmed by 6 bases and J by 10 bases, leaving 13 bases between them. The chain's CDR3 is CASSRQSEEQFF. The CDR3 DNA reads TGTGCCAGCAGCCGACAGTCTGAAGAGCAGTTCTTC.

The gene calls are TRBV6-2 or TRBV6-3 and TRBJ1-2; 10 nucleotides align to TRBD1. Germline CDR1 is MNHEY and CDR2 is SVGEGT. This CDR3 is 14 amino acids long. V was pared by 4 bases and J by 4 bases, with 3 bases of the junction left unmatched. In DNA form, the CDR3 reads TGTGCCAGCAGTTTTGGGACAGGGGTCTATGGCTACACCTTC. This encodes CASSFGTGVYGYTF.

The chain recombines TRBV9 with TRBJ2-1, with D perhaps TRBD1 (5 bases). Germline values: CDR1 SGDLS, CDR2 YYNGEE. With 0 bases removed from V and 5 bases from J, the gap between germline ends came to 12 bases. The CDR3 extends over 15 amino acids. The chain's CDR3 is CASSVGGRANNEQFF. For the CDR3, the DNA is TGTGCCAGCAGCGTAGGAGGCAGGGCAAACAATGAGCAGTTCTTC. Full variable domain (remainder filled in from reference TRBV9 and TRBJ2-1): DSGVTQTPKHLITATGQRVTLRCSPRSGDLSVYWYQQSLDQGLQFLIQYYNGEERAKGNILERFSAQQFPDLHSELNLSSLELGDSALYFCASSVGGRANNEQFFGPGTRLTVL.

In DNA form, the CDR3 reads TGTGCCAGCCAGACCAGAGGACAGATCACTGAAGCTTTCTTT. This sequence encodes CASQTRGQITEAFF. The chain links TRBV19 to TRBJ1-1; tentative D call: TRBD1 (6 bases). Germline CDR1 and CDR2: LNHDA and SQIVND (reference sequence). This CDR3 is 14 amino acids long. Between the trimmed V and J ends, which lost 9 bases and 4 bases, there was a span of 18 bases.

With respect to this clone: Other nucleotide sequences from this sample produce the same CDR3. J is TRBJ2-1 and V is TRBV7-3; possibly TRBD2 for D (5 bases). V was cut by 2 bases and J by 0 bases, with 8 bases left in between. Germline V gene sequence: CDR1 SGHTA, CDR2 FQGTGA. The CDR3 is 15 amino acids. CDR3 sequence (DNA): TGTGCCAGCAGCTTAGGCCGGGGCTCCTACAATGAGCAGTTCTTC. Encoded protein: CASSLGRGSYNEQFF.

The chain uses TRBV5-1 and TRBJ2-1; 10 nucleotides align to TRBD1. Germline loops: CDR1 SGHRS, CDR2 YFSETQ. V dropped 7 bases and J dropped 8; count of bases not matched to a gene: 12. The CDR3 sequence is 15 residues long. The CDR3 region has the DNA TGCGCCAGCGGACCGGGACAGGGGAAGACCGATGAGCAGTTCTTC. Residues: CASGPGQGKTDEQFF.

The rearrangement joins TRBV4-3 to TRBJ1-2, with TRBD1 matching over 7 bases. Trimming cost V 3 bases and J 6 bases; bases outside gene matches: 10. The CDR3 consists of 15 residues. Germline CDR1 is LGHNA and CDR2 is YSLEER. The CDR3 DNA sequence: TGCGCCAGCAGCCACTCCTCAGGGGGAAGGGATGGCTACACCTTC. Its translation is CASSHSSGGRDGYTF.

The chain links TRBV15 to TRBJ1-1, with 12 positions matching TRBD1. This CDR3 contains 16 residues. The junction had 3 bases not matched to a gene; V was cut back by 1 base and J by 3 bases. The V gene's germline CDR1 is LNHNV and CDR2 YYDKDF (reference sequence). The CDR3 DNA reads as TGTGCCACCAGCAGAGGGGACAGGGGGCGCGACACTGAAGCTTTCTTT. Amino acids: CATSRGDRGRDTEAFF.

The chain carries TRBV24-1 and TRBJ2-7; TRBD1 matches at 9 bases. Per the germline V gene, CDR1 is KGHDR and CDR2 is SFDVKD. Trimming took 10 bases from V and 3 from J; bases not matched to a gene: 6. This CDR3 has 13 residues. The CDR3, as DNA: TGTGCCACACGGGACAGGGAGGGCTACGAGCAGTACTTC. Amino acid sequence: CATRDREGYEQYF.

CDR3 residues: CASSVWTGSNSPLHF. For the CDR3, the DNA is TGCGCCAGCAGCGTATGGACAGGGAGTAATTCACCCCTCCACTTT. The chain links TRBV5-1 to TRBJ1-6; 8 bases match TRBD1. CDR3 length: 15 amino acids. CDR1 and CDR2 (germline): SGHRS, YFSETQ. V was pared by 4 bases and J by 6 bases, with 6 bases of the junction left unmatched. The whole variable domain, filled in from reference TRBV5-1 and TRBJ1-6, reads KAGVTQTPRYLIKTRGQQVTLSCSPISGHRSVSWYQQTPGQGLQFLFEYFSETQRNKGNFPGRFSGRQFSNSRSEMNVSTLELGDSALYLCASSVWTGSNSPLHFGNGTRLTVT.

CDR3 sequence: CASSSEGNYGYTF. In DNA, the CDR3 is TGTGCCAGCAGTTCCGAGGGTAACTATGGCTACACCTTC. The rearrangement joins TRBV12-3 or TRBV12-4 to TRBJ1-2, with unresolved D. V was clipped by 4 bases and J by 1 base, with 7 bases between them. CDR3 length: 13 residues.

V and J are TRBV4-3 and TRBJ2-1, with TRBD2 matching over 13 bases. CDR1 is LGHNA and CDR2 is YSLEER in the germline V gene. With V trimmed by 1 base and J by 6 bases, 9 bases remained unmatched. The CDR3 spans 18 residues. The CDR3: CASSQGVLGTSGANEQFF. The CDR3 DNA sequence: TGCGCCAGCAGCCAAGGGGTATTAGGGACTAGCGGGGCCAATGAGCAGTTCTTC.